This TCR beta chain was sequenced during a study of blood T cells in healthy people across ages. A J-beta primer mix and a sample-barcoded 5' primer were used in a second PCR of about 6 to 12 cycles. TCRdb reprocessed the 5' RACE reads with MiXCR, giving one entry per CDR3 protein. The sample contains around 1,000,000 distinct CDR3 sequences, under 30% of which appear only once. The CDR3 extends over 15 amino acids. The V and J ends lost 5 bases and 6 bases respectively, with 19 bases between them. Germline V gene data show CDR1 as MNHEY and CDR2 as SVGEGT. The data also belong to a second study, concerning T cells of mothers and their children.

Sequencing used blood. This TCR was sampled from a girl aged 2-10 years in good health. J is TRBJ1-1 and V is TRBV6-2 or TRBV6-3; D remains ambiguous. This chain's CDR3 is CASSTHRTAWAEAFF. In DNA, the CDR3 is TGTGCCAGCAGTACCCATAGGACGGCCTGGGCTGAAGCTTTCTTT.